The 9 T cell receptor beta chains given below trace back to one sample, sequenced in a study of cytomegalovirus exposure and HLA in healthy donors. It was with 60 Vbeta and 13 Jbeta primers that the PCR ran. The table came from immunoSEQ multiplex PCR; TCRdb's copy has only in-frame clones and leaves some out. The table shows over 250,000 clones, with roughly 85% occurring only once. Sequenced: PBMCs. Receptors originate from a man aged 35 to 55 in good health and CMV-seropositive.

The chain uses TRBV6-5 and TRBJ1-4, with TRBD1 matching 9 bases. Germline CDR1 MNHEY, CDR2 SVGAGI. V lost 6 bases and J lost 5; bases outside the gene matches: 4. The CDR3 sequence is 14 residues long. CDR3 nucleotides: TGTGCCAGCAGGGGTACAGGGGGCAATGAAAAACTGTTTTTT. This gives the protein CASRGTGGNEKLFF.

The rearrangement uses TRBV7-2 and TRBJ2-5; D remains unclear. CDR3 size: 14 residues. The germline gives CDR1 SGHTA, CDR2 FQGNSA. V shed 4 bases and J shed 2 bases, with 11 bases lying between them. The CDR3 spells CASSWQTGQETQYF. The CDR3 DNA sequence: TGTGCCAGCAGCTGGCAGACGGGTCAAGAGACCCAGTACTTC.

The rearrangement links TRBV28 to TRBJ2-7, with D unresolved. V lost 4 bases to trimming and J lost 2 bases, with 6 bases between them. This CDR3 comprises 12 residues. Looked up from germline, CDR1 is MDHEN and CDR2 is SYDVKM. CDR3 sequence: CASSSYPYEQYF. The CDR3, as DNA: TGTGCCAGCAGTTCCTACCCCTACGAGCAGTACTTC.

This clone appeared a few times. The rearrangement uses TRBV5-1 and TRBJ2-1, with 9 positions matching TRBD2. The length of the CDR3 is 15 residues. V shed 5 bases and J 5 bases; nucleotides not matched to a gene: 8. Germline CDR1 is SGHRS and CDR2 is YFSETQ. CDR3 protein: CASRPGLALNNEQFF. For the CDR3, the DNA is TGCGCCAGCAGACCAGGACTAGCGCTAAACAATGAGCAGTTCTTC.

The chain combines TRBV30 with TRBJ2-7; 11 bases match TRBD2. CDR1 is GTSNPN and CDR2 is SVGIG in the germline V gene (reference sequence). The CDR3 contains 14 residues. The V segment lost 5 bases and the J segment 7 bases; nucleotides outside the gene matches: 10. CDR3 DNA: TGTGCCTGGTCCACTAGCGGGAGTATTTGGGAGCAGTACTTC. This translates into CAWSTSGSIWEQYF.

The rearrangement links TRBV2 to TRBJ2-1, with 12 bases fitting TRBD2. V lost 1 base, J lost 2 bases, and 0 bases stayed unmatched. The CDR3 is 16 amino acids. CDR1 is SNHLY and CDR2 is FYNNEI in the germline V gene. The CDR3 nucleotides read TGTGCCAGCAGTGAAGGGACTAGCGGGGCCTACAATGAGCAGTTCTTC. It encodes CASSEGTSGAYNEQFF.

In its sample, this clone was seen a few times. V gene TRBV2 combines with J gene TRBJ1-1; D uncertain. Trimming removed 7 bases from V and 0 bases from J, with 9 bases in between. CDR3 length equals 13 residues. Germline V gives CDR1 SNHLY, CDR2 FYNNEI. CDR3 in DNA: TGTGCCAGCATCGGGTCCATGAACACTGAAGCTTTCTTT. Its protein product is CASIGSMNTEAFF.

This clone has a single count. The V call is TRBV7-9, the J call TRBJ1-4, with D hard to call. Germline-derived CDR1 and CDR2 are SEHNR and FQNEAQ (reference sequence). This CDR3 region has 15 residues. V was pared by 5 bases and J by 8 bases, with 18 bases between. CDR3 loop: CASSPPSSREEKLFF. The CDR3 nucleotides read TGTGCCAGCAGCCCCCCCAGTAGTAGGGAGGAAAAACTGTTTTTT.

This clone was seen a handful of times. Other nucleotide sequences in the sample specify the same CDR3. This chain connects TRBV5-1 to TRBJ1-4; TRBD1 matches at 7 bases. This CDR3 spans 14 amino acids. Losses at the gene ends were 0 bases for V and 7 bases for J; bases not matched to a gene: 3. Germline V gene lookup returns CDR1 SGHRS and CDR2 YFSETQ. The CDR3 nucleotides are TGCGCCAGCAGCTTGGGACAGGGAGGTGAAAAACTGTTTTTT. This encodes CASSLGQGGEKLFF.